These 30 T cell receptor beta chains were sequenced from one sample in a study of T cell changes during pregnancy in multiple sclerosis. The table came from immunoSEQ multiplex PCR; TCRdb's copy has only in-frame clones and leaves some out. The table records roughly 20,000 clones, approximately 90% of them present only once. Sample: CD8+ T cells from peripheral blood mononuclear cells, taken in the third trimester of pregnancy. These receptors all come from a female donor in good health, enrolled as a control in a pregnancy study.

About this clone itself: The junction shows a germline mismatch at one end, possibly a read error. The chain links TRBV7-7 to TRBJ2-3; D gene unclear. The V gene's germline CDR1 is SSHAT and CDR2 FNYEAQ (reference sequence). The CDR3 has 15 amino acids. The CDR3: CASSLSIGSTDTQYF. CDR3 DNA sequence: TGTGCTAGCAGCTTGTCAATCGGTAGCACAGATACGCAGTATTTT.

J is TRBJ2-3 and V is TRBV5-6, with D hard to call. Germline CDR1 and CDR2: SGHDT and YYEEEE. V lost 7 bases, J lost 6 bases, and 21 bases lay in between. The CDR3 extends over 15 amino acids. This CDR3 reads CASAPTSLFGDTQYF. CDR3 in DNA: TGTGCCAGCGCCCCCACGAGCTTATTCGGGGATACGCAGTATTTT.

About this clone: Because the CDR3's place on the DNA is in doubt, the DNA is left out and the CDR3 is given as listed by TCRdb. The chain uses TRBV12-1 and TRBJ2-3; TRBD2 is the table's D call, not checked against the DNA. TRBV12-1 is labeled a pseudogene. The CDR3 is made up of 17 amino acids, end residues included. The CDR3 sequence: CASSFGSGTSGGYTQYF.

This clone was recorded once. The chain has TRBV4-1 and TRBJ2-1; 11 bases are shared with TRBD2. Trimming took 1 base from V and 8 from J; bases not matched to a gene: 4. Germline values: CDR1 MGHRA, CDR2 YSYEKL. The CDR3 extends over 15 amino acids. The CDR3, as DNA: TGCGCCAGCAGCCAAGTAGCGGGGGGGCCCGATGAGCAGTTCTTC. It is translated as CASSQVAGGPDEQFF.

This clone was seen only a few times. The rearrangement links TRBV4-2 to TRBJ1-1, with D possibly TRBD1 on 6 matching bases. In germline, CDR1 is LGHNA, CDR2 YNFKEQ. The V gene lost 5 bases and the J gene lost 0 bases, with 13 bases spanning the gap. CDR3 length: 15 residues. CDR3 region: CASSEEQGMNTEAFF. CDR3 coding DNA: TGTGCCAGCAGCGAGGAACAGGGAATGAACACTGAAGCTTTCTTT.

The V and J genes are TRBV7-3 and TRBJ2-3; 11 nucleotides line up with TRBD2. Germline V gene sequence: CDR1 SGHTA, CDR2 FQGTGA. J was trimmed by 0 bases and V by 5 bases; bases with no gene match: 4. The CDR3 loop spans 16 amino acids. Here the CDR3 reads CASSPTSGDSTDTQYF. The CDR3 DNA follows: TGTGCCAGCAGCCCGACTAGCGGGGACAGCACAGATACGCAGTATTTT.

The rearrangement links TRBV2 to TRBJ1-2; 9 bases are shared with TRBD1. The CDR3 is 14 residues long. The germline V gene has CDR1 SNHLY and CDR2 FYNNEI. Trimming at V came to 3 bases and at J to 3 bases, leaving 2 bases not matched to a gene. Here the CDR3 DNA reads TGTGCCAGCAGTGAGGGACAGGGTCACTATGGCTACACCTTC. It codes for CASSEGQGHYGYTF. Supplemented by reference TRBV2 and TRBJ1-2, the full variable domain reads EPEVTQTPSHQVTQMGQEVILRCVPISNHLYFYWYRQILGQKVEFLVSFYNNEISEKSEIFDDQFSVERPDGSNFTLKIRSTKLEDSAMYFCASSEGQGHYGYTFGSGTRLTVV.

The CDR3, as DNA: TGTGCCAGCAGCTACGCTCAGCGGGCCGGCAGCGGGGAGCTGTTTTTT. Protein: CASSYAQRAGSGELFF. This chain joins TRBV11-3 and TRBJ2-2; D might be TRBD2 (6 bases). V gave up 4 bases and J gave up 7 bases, with 19 bases separating them. The length of the CDR3 is 16 residues. Germline CDR1 and CDR2: SGHNT and YENEEA. Complete variable domain (other parts from reference TRBV11-3 and TRBJ2-2): EAGVVQSPRYKIIEKKQPVAFWCNPISGHNTLYWYLQNLGQGPELLIRYENEEAVDDSQLPKDRFSAERLKGVDSTLKIQPAELGDSAVYLCASSYAQRAGSGELFFGEGSRLTVL.

V and J are TRBV5-5 and TRBJ2-1; the D gene is possibly TRBD1 (5 bases). The V and J ends lost 1 base and 9 bases respectively, with 8 bases between them. The length of the CDR3 is 12 residues. CDR1 SGHKS and CDR2 YYEKEE come from the germline V gene (reference sequence). CDR3 sequence reads: CASSLWGSEQFF. As DNA, the CDR3 is TGTGCCAGCAGCTTGTGGGGCAGTGAGCAGTTCTTC.

The chain carries TRBV6-1 and TRBJ2-7; D may be TRBD2 (6 bases). V was trimmed by 7 bases and J by 3 bases, leaving 16 bases between them. The CDR3 runs 14 residues. The germline V gene has CDR1 MNHNS and CDR2 SASEGT. The CDR3 is CASTSVGRYYEQYF. In DNA form, the CDR3 reads TGTGCCAGCACTTCGGTAGGGAGGTACTACGAGCAGTACTTC.

The V call is TRBV4-1, the J call TRBJ2-7; TRBD1 is a possible D gene (6 bases). Germline CDR1 and CDR2: MGHRA and YSYEKL. This CDR3 spans 14 amino acids. Trimming pared 4 bases from V and 0 bases from J, leaving 10 bases between. The CDR3 is CASSRQEPSYEQYF. The CDR3 bases are TGCGCCAGCAGCCGACAGGAACCCTCCTACGAGCAGTACTTC.

The V and J genes are TRBV6-5 and TRBJ2-1; 10 bases fit TRBD1. The J segment lost 6 bases and the V segment lost 5 bases, leaving 7 bases of the junction unmatched. This CDR3 region has 15 residues. The V gene's germline CDR1 is MNHEY and CDR2 SVGAGI. This chain's CDR3 is CASSPGQGDINEQFF. Here the CDR3 DNA reads TGTGCCAGCAGTCCAGGACAGGGGGATATCAATGAGCAGTTCTTC.

This chain connects TRBV2 to TRBJ2-1; 8 bases fit TRBD2. From germline, CDR1 is SNHLY and CDR2 FYNNEI. The CDR3 extends over 16 amino acids. The ends lost 6 bases at V and 1 base at J; junction bases unmatched: 8. The CDR3 loop is CASSFLAGRSYNEQFF. The CDR3 DNA reads TGTGCCAGCAGCTTTTTAGCGGGACGGTCCTACAATGAGCAGTTCTTC.

The chain employs TRBV11-1 and TRBJ2-7; D gene unclear. There are 13 residues in the CDR3. V gave up 3 bases and J gave up 0 bases, with 6 bases separating them. The germline V gene encodes CDR1 SGHAT and CDR2 FQDESV (reference sequence). The CDR3 region is CASSFTSSYEQYF. CDR3 bases: TGTGCCAGCAGCTTCACGAGCTCCTACGAGCAGTACTTC.

The chain employs TRBV4-3 and TRBJ1-4; D unclear. Germline CDR1 reads LGHNA; CDR2 reads YSLEER. V was pared by 1 base and J by 8 bases, with 14 bases between. The CDR3 is 15 amino acids. The CDR3 loop is CASSQGEAVAEKLFF. The CDR3 coding sequence is TGCGCCAGCAGCCAAGGGGAAGCGGTAGCAGAAAAACTGTTTTTT.

The chain joins TRBV28 to TRBJ1-4, with D possibly being TRBD1 (6 bases). The CDR3 length is 14 residues. Germline V CDR1 and CDR2: MDHEN, SYDVKM. Trimming took off 2 bases at V and 7 bases at J, with 11 bases between the two ends. In DNA form, the CDR3 reads TGTGCCAGCAGTTTACAGGGGACCGGTGAAAAACTGTTTTTT. This gives the protein CASSLQGTGEKLFF.

The CDR3 region is CASIQGAHQPQHF. CDR3 nucleotide sequence: TGTGCCAGCATACAGGGGGCGCATCAGCCCCAGCATTTT. This chain connects TRBV6-6 to TRBJ1-5; 9 bases align to TRBD1. With 7 bases clipped from V and 5 bases from J, the junction kept 3 bases outside the gene matches. Germline CDR1 reads MNHNY; CDR2 reads SVGAGI (reference sequence). The CDR3 runs 13 residues.

The chain combines TRBV6-5 with TRBJ2-5; weak D call: TRBD1 (6 bases). Germline assignment: CDR1 MNHEY and CDR2 SVGAGI. The CDR3 extends over 13 amino acids. Trimming left V 5 bases short and J 4 bases short, with 11 bases between. The CDR3 here is CASSDNRAETQYF. As DNA, the CDR3 is TGTGCCAGCAGTGACAACAGGGCAGAGACCCAGTACTTC.

The rearrangement joins TRBV9 to TRBJ2-4; 11 bases line up with TRBD2. The germline gives CDR1 SGDLS, CDR2 YYNGEE. The length of the CDR3 is 14 residues. The ends lost 4 bases at V and 6 bases at J; junction bases unmatched: 3. The CDR3 loop reads CASSLGTSGNIQYF. The CDR3 DNA follows: TGTGCCAGCAGCTTAGGGACTAGCGGAAACATTCAGTACTTC.

V and J are TRBV19 and TRBJ2-7; the match to TRBD2 covers 11 bases. This CDR3 region has 13 residues. Germline CDR1 LNHDA, CDR2 SQIVND (reference sequence). The V segment lost 5 bases and the J segment 4 bases; nucleotides outside the gene matches: 1. DNA of the CDR3: TGTGCCAGTAGTGCTAGCGGGGGGTACGAGCAGTACTTC. Residues: CASSASGGYEQYF. The entire variable domain, with the rest obtained from reference TRBV19 and TRBJ2-7, is as follows: DGGITQSPKYLFRKEGQNVTLSCEQNLNHDAMYWYRQDPGQGLRLIYYSQIVNDFQKGDIAEGYSVSREKKESFPLTVTSAQKNPTAFYLCASSASGGYEQYFGPGTRLTVT.

Comments on this clone: A read error may account for a junction end that differs from germline. The chain employs TRBV5-5 and TRBJ2-5; D not certain. CDR1 is SGHKS and CDR2 is YYEKEE in the germline V gene (reference sequence). The CDR3 totals 12 residues. The CDR3 reads CASSLFDAVRDF. The CDR3 DNA follows: TGTGCCAGCAGCTTGTTCGACGCCGTCCGGGACTTC. Drawing the rest from reference TRBV5-5 and TRBJ2-5, the complete variable domain is DAGVTQSPTHLIKTRGQQVTLRCSPISGHKSVSWYQQVLGQGPQFIFQYYEKEERGRGNFPDRFSARQFPNYSSELNVNALLLGDSALYLCASSLFDAVRDFGPGTRLLVL.

The chain employs TRBV14 and TRBJ2-2; D might be TRBD2 (5 bases). The length of the CDR3 is 16 residues. Trimming shortened V by 0 bases and J by 5 bases, and 13 bases separated the two germline ends. Germline V lookup: CDR1 SGHDN, CDR2 FVKESK. The CDR3 region has the DNA TGTGCCAGCAGCCAAGATATCGGACCGGGGACCGGGGAGCTGTTTTTT. Residues: CASSQDIGPGTGELFF. Full variable domain (rest looked up from reference TRBV14 and TRBJ2-2): EAGVTQFPSHSVIEKGQTVTLRCDPISGHDNLYWYRRVMGKEIKFLLHFVKESKQDESGMPNNRFLAERTGGTYSTLKVQPAELEDSGVYFCASSQDIGPGTGELFFGEGSRLTVL.

The genes are TRBV6-1 and TRBJ1-2; 9 bases line up with TRBD1. The junction had 7 bases not matched to a gene; V was cut back by 5 bases and J by 6 bases. The V gene's germline CDR1 is MNHNS and CDR2 SASEGT. This CDR3 comprises 14 residues. In nucleotides, the CDR3 is TGTGCCAGCAGTCCCTTGACAGGGGGAGATGGCTACACCTTC. It codes for CASSPLTGGDGYTF.

The chain carries TRBV28 and TRBJ2-3, with D possibly TRBD2 on 6 matching bases. This CDR3 is built from 17 residues. Germline-derived CDR1 and CDR2 are MDHEN and SYDVKM. With 4 bases removed from V and 1 base from J, the gap between germline ends came to 18 bases. CDR3 sequence reads: CASSYVGTGVGTDTQYF. The CDR3 bases are TGTGCCAGCAGTTACGTGGGGACGGGGGTCGGCACAGATACGCAGTATTTT. Complete variable domain (other parts from reference TRBV28 and TRBJ2-3): DVKVTQSSRYLVKRTGEKVFLECVQDMDHENMFWYRQDPGLGLRLIYFSYDVKMKEKGDIPEGYSVSREKKERFSLILESASTNQTSMYLCASSYVGTGVGTDTQYFGPGTRLTVL.

The chain combines TRBV4-3 with TRBJ2-1; 9 bases align to TRBD2. Trimming took 4 bases from V and 7 from J; bases not matched to a gene: 11. Per germline, CDR1 LGHNA and CDR2 YSLEER. The CDR3 has 16 amino acids. The CDR3 loop is CASSLFSGREINEQFF. The CDR3 coding sequence is TGCGCCAGCAGCCTATTTAGCGGGAGAGAAATTAATGAGCAGTTCTTC.

The chain carries TRBV14 and TRBJ2-1, with D possibly being TRBD1 (5 bases). CDR3 size: 17 residues. Germline values: CDR1 SGHDN, CDR2 FVKESK. The V end was cut by 0 bases, the J end by 3 bases, with 15 bases between. The CDR3 nucleotides read TGTGCCAGCAGCCAAGAAGGGGTGGGAACGTTCTACAATGAGCAGTTCTTC. Amino acid sequence: CASSQEGVGTFYNEQFF.

The count of this clone is one. V and J are TRBV27 and TRBJ2-2, with D maybe TRBD1 (6 bases). Germline V gene sequence: CDR1 MNHEY, CDR2 SMNVEV (reference sequence). This CDR3 has 15 residues. V was cut by 5 bases and J by 3 bases, with 13 bases left in between. CDR3 bases: TGTGCCAGCAGTACATCGGACAGAGACACCGGGGAGCTGTTTTTT. Its protein product is CASSTSDRDTGELFF.

The rearrangement uses TRBV10-2 and TRBJ1-1; D possibly corresponds to TRBD1 (5 bases). The length of the CDR3 is 14 residues. Germline values: CDR1 WSHSY, CDR2 SAAADI. V was pared by 7 bases and J by 4 bases, with 16 bases between. The CDR3 bases are TGCGCCAGCAACCCCCGGGGGTTAGGCACTGAAGCTTTCTTT. Its protein product is CASNPRGLGTEAFF.

This rearrangement joins TRBV7-3 to TRBJ2-1; the D gene is possibly TRBD2 (6 bases). The CDR3 contains 15 residues. CDR1 and CDR2 from the germline V gene are SGHTA and FQGTGA. V gave up 0 bases and J gave up 6 bases, with 12 bases separating them. The CDR3 region is CASSLTRELGNEQFF. CDR3 sequence (DNA): TGTGCCAGCAGCTTAACCCGGGAGTTGGGCAATGAGCAGTTCTTC.

The gene calls are TRBV18 and TRBJ2-6, with D possibly TRBD1 on 6 matching bases. The CDR3 contains 16 residues. Trimming took off 5 bases at V and 0 bases at J, with 11 bases between the two ends. Germline V CDR1 and CDR2: KGHSH, LQKENI. The CDR3 sequence: CASSETGYSGANVLTF. CDR3 sequence (DNA): TGTGCCAGCTCAGAGACAGGTTACTCTGGGGCCAACGTCCTGACTTTC.